This T cell receptor (beta chain) was found in a study of blood T cell repertoires in COVID-19. Study details: Specimens from acute and convalescent COVID-19 originated in the United States, Italy and Spain. Sources were T cells, B-cell-depleted T cells, or PBMCs; the material itself was cDNA or gDNA.

In the authors' workflow: Using reference gene primer amplification, nucleated cell counts were estimated. Using immunoSEQ multiplex PCR, the repertoire was profiled, and TCRdb retains in-frame clones only, with some absent. That table supplies the V and J calls and clone size; D and trimming were determined from the DNA. The table lists some 200,000 clones, approximately 84% of them singletons, with 6.5% to 9% in the top ten. Trimming removed 2 bases from V and 3 bases from J, with 8 bases in between. There are 14 residues in the CDR3. CDR1 and CDR2 from the germline V gene are SNHLY and FYNNEI. The chain employs TRBV2 and TRBJ2-1, with D possibly TRBD2 on 6 matching bases. The receptor comes from a woman in her 50s with active or convalescent COVID-19. Specimen: peripheral blood. The CDR3, as DNA: TGTGCCAGCAGTGAAACGCGGGACTACAATGAGCAGTTCTTC. This encodes CASSETRDYNEQFF.